This entry describes one T cell receptor (beta chain). Its antigen is still unknown. Only in-frame clones appear in the TCRdb table, and some are missing; sequencing was by immunoSEQ multiplex PCR. In the table there are about 6,900 clones, approximately 97% of which are singletons. Germline CDR1 is MNHEY and CDR2 is SMNVEV (reference sequence). V gave up 5 bases and J gave up 7 bases; unmatched junction bases: 8. The CDR3 length is 14 residues. Cells defined as naive were viable CD3+CD4+ or CD3+CD8+ and CCR7+CD45RA+CD45RO-CD95-CD27+CD28+. The data are from a study of T cells after posttransplantation cyclophosphamide. The study's findings and limits: TRB clonality was highly associated with recipient CMV seropositivity and reactivation. Donor-recipient repertoire similarity was low at 1-2 months, rising over year one. Blood and skin or GI T cell repertoires showed limited TRB overlap.

The receptor's source is a young woman in good health and a related stem cell transplant donor. J is TRBJ1-5 and V is TRBV27; 7 nucleotides agree with TRBD1. Sequenced: naive CD8+ T cells sorted from PBMCs. In DNA form, the CDR3 reads TGTGCCAGCAGTCCAACAGGGGCTCGCCAGCCCCAGCATTTT. As protein: CASSPTGARQPQHF.